This note documents a single TCR beta chain sequence. This entry comes from a study of pediatric ulcerative colitis. Sequenced by immunoSEQ multiplex PCR; TCRdb stores in-frame clones only, minus some. Of 32,000 or so clones listed, approximately 82% are singletons. The sample was blood. The TCR originated in a boy younger than 18 with severe ulcerative colitis.

The CDR3 region has the DNA TGTGCCAGCAGTGAATTTGCGGGGGGGTTCTTC. This encodes CASSEFAGGFF. The genes are TRBV6-1 and TRBJ2-1, with 8 bases that match TRBD2. Germline assignment: CDR1 MNHNS and CDR2 SASEGT. Germline trimming cut 2 bases from V and 15 bases from J; bases unmatched to any gene: 3. The CDR3 sequence is 11 residues long.